The rows below give T cell receptor beta chains drawn from one sample of a study of beta chain features in type 1 diabetes. TCRdb's copy holds only in-frame clones and misses some; the assay was immunoSEQ multiplex PCR. The sample holds 300,000 to 450,000 clones, 10% to 15% seen once. The sequenced sample consisted of naive CD4+ T cells from blood. All receptors derive from a man younger than 30 in good health. Each CDR3 is given with its conserved first and last residue.

v_call: TRBV6-5; cdr3_aa: CASSSPGTGSEKLFF
v_call: TRBV19; cdr3_aa: CASSPSSSGGGYTQYF
v_call: TRBV7-6; cdr3_aa: CASSRGTSGRMKAETQYF
v_call: TRBV28; cdr3_aa: CATAQESYEQYF
v_call: TRBV28; cdr3_aa: CASSLSRTGGDEQYF
v_call: TRBV30; cdr3_aa: CAWSGPTGGTEQFF
v_call: TRBV9; cdr3_aa: CASSVAGGQETQYF
v_call: TRBV9; cdr3_aa: CASSVLAAGEQYF
v_call: TRBV7-2; cdr3_aa: CASTLASGYNEQFF
v_call: TRBV30; cdr3_aa: CAWSEPGADTQYF
v_call: TRBV11-2; cdr3_aa: CASSPRLDQPQHF
v_call: TRBV30; cdr3_aa: CAWSVLQDSGYTF